Presented here are 12 T cell receptor beta chains from one specimen sequenced in a study of cytomegalovirus exposure and HLA in healthy donors. A multiplex PCR was run with 60 Vbeta primers and 13 Jbeta primers. Measured with immunoSEQ multiplex PCR; TCRdb has only the in-frame clones, and not every one. The data show approximately 110,000 clones, around 80% seen once. Sequencing input: PBMCs. The receptors stem from a man in his forties or fifties in good health and CMV-seronegative.

The V call is TRBV7-2, the J call TRBJ2-1; D is perhaps TRBD1 (6 bases). Germline V CDR1 and CDR2: SGHTA, FQGNSA. Trimming shortened V by 10 bases and J by 3 bases, and 19 bases separated the two germline ends. The CDR3 length is 15 residues. This CDR3 reads CATAVDGGLYNEQFF. CDR3 in DNA: TGTGCCACCGCGGTCGATGGGGGCCTCTACAATGAGCAGTTCTTC.

The chain has TRBV19 and TRBJ1-3, with TRBD1 as a possible D gene (5 bases). This CDR3 has 18 amino acids. Germline lookup yields CDR1 LNHDA and CDR2 SQIVND (reference sequence). The V and J ends lost 1 base and 1 base respectively, with 17 bases between them. This chain's CDR3 is CASSIGAGRAPSGNTIYF. For the CDR3, the DNA is TGTGCCAGTAGTATAGGGGCAGGCAGGGCCCCTTCTGGAAACACCATATATTTT.

This chain uses TRBV25-1 with TRBJ1-1; D perhaps matches TRBD1 (5 bases). The CDR3 contains 12 residues. The germline V gene encodes CDR1 MGHDK and CDR2 SYGVNS. V was shortened by 4 bases and J by 6 bases, with 9 bases between the two germline ends. The chain's CDR3 is CASSVWGAEAFF. The CDR3 DNA sequence: TGTGCCAGCAGTGTTTGGGGCGCTGAAGCTTTCTTT.

The genes are TRBV7-2 and TRBJ1-2; tentative D call: TRBD1 (5 bases). The CDR3 runs to 13 residues. Germline V gene data show CDR1 as SGHTA and CDR2 as FQGNSA. V lost 5 bases, J lost 5 bases, and 12 bases lay in between. CDR3 loop: CASSLQDNYGYTF. The CDR3 region has the DNA TGTGCCAGCAGCCTCCAGGACAATTATGGCTACACCTTC.

This clone was detected a few times. V and J are TRBV5-4 and TRBJ2-5; TRBD2 agrees at 8 bases. The CDR3 loop spans 16 amino acids. The V segment lost 5 bases and the J segment 1 base; nucleotides outside the gene matches: 10. In germline, CDR1 is SGHNT, CDR2 YYREEE (reference sequence). The CDR3 DNA is TGTGCCAGCAGATTGACTAGGGCGGGGGGCCAAGAGACCCAGTACTTC. It translates to CASRLTRAGGQETQYF.

The rearrangement links TRBV5-1 to TRBJ1-2; 7 positions match TRBD1. In germline, CDR1 is SGHRS, CDR2 YFSETQ. This CDR3 spans 13 amino acids. Trimming cost V 3 bases and J 3 bases; bases outside gene matches: 2. The CDR3 protein is CASSSGTDYGYTF. In nucleotides, the CDR3 is TGCGCCAGCAGCTCCGGGACAGACTATGGCTACACCTTC.

This clone was observed a few times. This chain connects TRBV2 to TRBJ2-5; D is uncertain. Germline V CDR1 and CDR2: SNHLY, FYNNEI. Trimming took 7 bases from V and 6 from J, leaving 6 bases between them. The CDR3 covers 10 residues. CDR3 sequence reads: CASKIKTQYF. The CDR3 nucleotides read TGTGCCAGCAAAATCAAGACCCAGTACTTC.

The V and J genes are TRBV30 and TRBJ2-7, with D possibly matching TRBD1 (6 bases). V lost 3 bases and J 6 bases, leaving 27 bases between the germline ends. This CDR3 is built from 17 residues. Germline CDR1 is GTSNPN and CDR2 is SVGIG (reference sequence). This CDR3 is CAWSRREYRDIAAEQYF. For the CDR3, the DNA is TGTGCCTGGAGCCGAAGAGAATACAGGGACATAGCAGCCGAGCAGTACTTC.

V and J are TRBV11-1 and TRBJ2-7, with D perhaps TRBD2 (5 bases). The CDR3 sequence is 14 residues long. The germline gives CDR1 SGHAT, CDR2 FQDESV (reference sequence). Trimming removed 5 bases from V and 0 bases from J, with 11 bases in between. The CDR3 DNA reads as TGTGCCAGCAGCCTCGGACGGGGCTCCTACGAGCAGTACTTC. Its translation: CASSLGRGSYEQYF.

The gene calls are TRBV7-8 and TRBJ1-1, with D possibly TRBD1 on 5 matching bases. Trimming stripped 5 bases from V and 0 bases from J, with 10 bases between. The V gene's germline CDR1 is SGHVS and CDR2 FQNEAQ. The CDR3 consists of 14 residues. CDR3 DNA: TGTGCCAGCAGCCTCAGGGAAATGAACACTGAAGCTTTCTTT. Its translation: CASSLREMNTEAFF.

V is TRBV7-8 and J is TRBJ2-3, with TRBD2 matching over 8 bases. This CDR3 is 15 amino acids long. Trimming removed 3 bases from V and 6 bases from J; junction bases left unmatched: 8. Germline assignment: CDR1 SGHVS and CDR2 FQNEAQ. CDR3 bases: TGTGCCAGCAGCTTGATGGCTAGCGGGTTGGATACGCAGTATTTT. It translates to CASSLMASGLDTQYF.

The J gene is TRBJ1-1, the V gene TRBV5-1, with 7 bases fitting TRBD1. Germline trimming cut 4 bases from V and 7 bases from J; bases unmatched to any gene: 4. CDR1 is SGHRS and CDR2 is YFSETQ in the germline V gene. There are 12 residues in the CDR3. The CDR3 here is CASSIGQDEAFF. The CDR3 DNA reads as TGCGCCAGCAGCATAGGACAGGATGAAGCTTTCTTT.